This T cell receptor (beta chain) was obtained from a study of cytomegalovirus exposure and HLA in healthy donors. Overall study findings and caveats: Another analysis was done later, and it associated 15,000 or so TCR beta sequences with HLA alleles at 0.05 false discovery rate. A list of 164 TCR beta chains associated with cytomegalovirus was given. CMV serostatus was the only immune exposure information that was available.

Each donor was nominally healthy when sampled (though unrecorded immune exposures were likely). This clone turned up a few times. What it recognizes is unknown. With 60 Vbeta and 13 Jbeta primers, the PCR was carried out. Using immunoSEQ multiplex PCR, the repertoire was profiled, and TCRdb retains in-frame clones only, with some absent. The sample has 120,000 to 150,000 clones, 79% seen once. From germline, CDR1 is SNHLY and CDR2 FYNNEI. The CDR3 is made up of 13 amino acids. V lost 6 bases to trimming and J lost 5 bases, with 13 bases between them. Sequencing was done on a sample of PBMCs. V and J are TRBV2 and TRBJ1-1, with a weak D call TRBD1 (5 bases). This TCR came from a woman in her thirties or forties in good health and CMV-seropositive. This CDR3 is CASREDIQTEAFF. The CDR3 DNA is TGTGCCAGCAGAGAGGACATTCAGACTGAAGCTTTCTTT.